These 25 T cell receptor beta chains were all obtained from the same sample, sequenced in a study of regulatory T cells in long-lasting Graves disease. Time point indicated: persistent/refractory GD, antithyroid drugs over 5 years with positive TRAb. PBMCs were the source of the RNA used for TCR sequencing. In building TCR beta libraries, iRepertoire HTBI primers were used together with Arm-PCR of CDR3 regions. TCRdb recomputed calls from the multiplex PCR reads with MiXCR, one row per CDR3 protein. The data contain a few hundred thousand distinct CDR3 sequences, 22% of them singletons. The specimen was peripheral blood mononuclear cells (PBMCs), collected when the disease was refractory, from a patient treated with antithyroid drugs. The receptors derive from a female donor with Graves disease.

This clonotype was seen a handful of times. DNA for the CDR3: TGCGCCAGCAGCTTGGCTCTTGCAGGGTACGGGGCTGAAGCTTTCTTT. This codes for CASSLALAGYGAEAFF. This chain joins TRBV5-1 and TRBJ1-1, with D perhaps matching TRBD1 (5 bases). The V gene lost 0 bases and the J gene lost 6 bases, with 18 bases spanning the gap. Looked up from germline, CDR1 is SGHRS and CDR2 is YFSETQ. This CDR3 is 16 amino acids long.

This chain's CDR3 is CASTFAEVTDTQYF. In nucleotides, the CDR3 is TGTGCCAGCACCTTCGCAGAAGTCACAGATACGCAGTATTTT. V is TRBV7-2 and J is TRBJ2-3; D uncertain. Germline CDR1 and CDR2: SGHTA and FQGNSA. Trimming stripped 7 bases from V and 2 bases from J, with 13 bases between. The CDR3 contains 14 residues. Using reference TRBV7-2 and TRBJ2-3 for the parts outside the CDR3, the full variable domain is GAGVSQSPSNKVTEKGKDVELRCDPISGHTALYWYRQSLGQGLEFLIYFQGNSAPDKSGLPSDRFSAERTGGSVSTLTIQRTQQEDSAVYLCASTFAEVTDTQYFGPGTRLTVL.

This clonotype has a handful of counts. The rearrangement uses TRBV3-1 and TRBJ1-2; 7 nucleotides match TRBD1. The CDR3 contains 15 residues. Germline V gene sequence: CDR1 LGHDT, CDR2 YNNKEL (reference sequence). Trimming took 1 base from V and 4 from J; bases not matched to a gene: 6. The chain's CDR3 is CASSQGQGAFYGYTF. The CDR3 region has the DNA TGTGCCAGCAGCCAAGGACAGGGTGCATTCTATGGCTACACCTTC.

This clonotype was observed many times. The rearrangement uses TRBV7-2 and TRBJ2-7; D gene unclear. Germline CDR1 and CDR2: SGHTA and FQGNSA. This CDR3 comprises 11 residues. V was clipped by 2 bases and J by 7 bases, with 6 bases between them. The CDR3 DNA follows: TGTGCCAGCAGCTTATTCCGGGAGCAGTACTTC. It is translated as CASSLFREQYF. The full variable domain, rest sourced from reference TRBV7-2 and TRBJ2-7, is GAGVSQSPSNKVTEKGKDVELRCDPISGHTALYWYRQSLGQGLEFLIYFQGNSAPDKSGLPSDRFSAERTGGSVSTLTIQRTQQEDSAVYLCASSLFREQYFGPGTRLTVT.

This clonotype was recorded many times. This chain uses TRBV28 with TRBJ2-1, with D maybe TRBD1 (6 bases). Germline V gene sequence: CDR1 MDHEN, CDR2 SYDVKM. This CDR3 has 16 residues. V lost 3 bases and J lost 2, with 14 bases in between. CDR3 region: CASSFRGHLTYNEQFF. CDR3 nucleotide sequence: TGTGCCAGCAGTTTCCGGGGACACCTAACCTACAATGAGCAGTTCTTC. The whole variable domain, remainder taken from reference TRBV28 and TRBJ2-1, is DVKVTQSSRYLVKRTGEKVFLECVQDMDHENMFWYRQDPGLGLRLIYFSYDVKMKEKGDIPEGYSVSREKKERFSLILESASTNQTSMYLCASSFRGHLTYNEQFFGPGTRLTVL.

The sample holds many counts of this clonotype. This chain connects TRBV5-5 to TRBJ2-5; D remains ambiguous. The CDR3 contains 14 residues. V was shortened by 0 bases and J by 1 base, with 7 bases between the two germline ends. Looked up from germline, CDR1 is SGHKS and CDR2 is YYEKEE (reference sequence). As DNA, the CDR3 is TGTGCCAGCAGCTTGGTCCAATTCCAAGAGACCCAGTACTTC. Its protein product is CASSLVQFQETQYF.

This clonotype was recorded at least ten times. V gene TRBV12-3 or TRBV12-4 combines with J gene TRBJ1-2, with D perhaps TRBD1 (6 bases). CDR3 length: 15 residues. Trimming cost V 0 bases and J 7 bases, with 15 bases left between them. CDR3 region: CASSLAIHPRGGYTF. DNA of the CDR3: TGTGCCAGCAGTTTAGCGATCCACCCCAGGGGTGGCTACACCTTC.

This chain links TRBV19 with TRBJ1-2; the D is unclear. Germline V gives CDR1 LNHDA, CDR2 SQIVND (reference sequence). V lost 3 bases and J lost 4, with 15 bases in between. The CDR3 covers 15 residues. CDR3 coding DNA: TGTGCCAGTAGTATTGCCGACGGAGCGTTCTATGGCTACACCTTC. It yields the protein CASSIADGAFYGYTF.

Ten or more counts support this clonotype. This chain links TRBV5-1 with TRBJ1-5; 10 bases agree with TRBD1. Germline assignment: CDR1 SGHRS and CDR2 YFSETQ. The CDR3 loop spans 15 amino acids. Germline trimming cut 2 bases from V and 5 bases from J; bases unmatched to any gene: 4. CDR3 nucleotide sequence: TGCGCCAGCAGCTTTGGGACAGGGGCACATCAGCCCCAGCATTTT. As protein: CASSFGTGAHQPQHF.

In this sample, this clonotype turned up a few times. Here the CDR3 reads CASASKAPVVAHF. The CDR3 DNA is TGTGCCAGCGCTTCAAAAGCTCCGGTAGTGGCCCATTTT. V usage is TRBV28 and J usage is TRBJ1-5, with unresolved D. V was clipped by 8 bases and J by 16 bases, with 24 bases between them. The CDR3 loop spans 13 amino acids. The germline V gene has CDR1 MDHEN and CDR2 SYDVKM. Filled out from reference TRBV28 and TRBJ1-5, the complete variable domain reads DVKVTQSSRYLVKRTGEKVFLECVQDMDHENMFWYRQDPGLGLRLIYFSYDVKMKEKGDIPEGYSVSREKKERFSLILESASTNQTSMYLCASASKAPVVAHFGDGTRLSIL.

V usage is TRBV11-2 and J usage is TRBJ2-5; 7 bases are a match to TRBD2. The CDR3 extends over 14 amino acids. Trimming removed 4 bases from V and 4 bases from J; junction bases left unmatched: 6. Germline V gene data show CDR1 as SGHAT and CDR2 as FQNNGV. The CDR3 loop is CASSSSGTRETQYF. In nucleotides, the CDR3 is TGTGCCAGCAGCTCTAGCGGCACCAGAGAGACCCAGTACTTC.

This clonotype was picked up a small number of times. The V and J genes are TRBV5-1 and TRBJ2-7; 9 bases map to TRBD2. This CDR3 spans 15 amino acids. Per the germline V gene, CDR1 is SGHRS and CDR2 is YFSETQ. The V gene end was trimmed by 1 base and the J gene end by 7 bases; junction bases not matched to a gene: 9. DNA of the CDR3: TGCGCCAGCAGCTTGCTCCTAGCGGGGACGGGGGAGCAGTACTTC. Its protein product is CASSLLLAGTGEQYF.

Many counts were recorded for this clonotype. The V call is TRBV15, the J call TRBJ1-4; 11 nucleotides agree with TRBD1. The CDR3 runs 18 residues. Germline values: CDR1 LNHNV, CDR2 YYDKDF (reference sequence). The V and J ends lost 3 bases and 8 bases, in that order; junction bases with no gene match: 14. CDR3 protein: CATSSSPDRGLFGEKLFF. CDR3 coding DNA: TGTGCCACCAGCAGCTCCCCGGACAGGGGGCTCTTCGGAGAAAAACTGTTTTTT.

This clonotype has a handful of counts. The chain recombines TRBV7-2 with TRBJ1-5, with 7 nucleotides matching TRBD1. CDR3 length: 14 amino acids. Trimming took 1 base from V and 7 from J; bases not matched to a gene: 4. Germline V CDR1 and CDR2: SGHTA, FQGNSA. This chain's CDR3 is CASSLVTGEQPQHF. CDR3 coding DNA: TGTGCCAGCAGCTTAGTTACAGGGGAGCAGCCCCAGCATTTT.

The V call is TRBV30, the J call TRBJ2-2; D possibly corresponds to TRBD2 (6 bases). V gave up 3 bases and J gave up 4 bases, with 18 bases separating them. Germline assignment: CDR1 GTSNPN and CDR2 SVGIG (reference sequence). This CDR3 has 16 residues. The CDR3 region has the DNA TGTGCCTGGAGGGGGGTACGGCTAGCGAGCACCGGGGAGCTGTTTTTT. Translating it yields CAWRGVRLASTGELFF.

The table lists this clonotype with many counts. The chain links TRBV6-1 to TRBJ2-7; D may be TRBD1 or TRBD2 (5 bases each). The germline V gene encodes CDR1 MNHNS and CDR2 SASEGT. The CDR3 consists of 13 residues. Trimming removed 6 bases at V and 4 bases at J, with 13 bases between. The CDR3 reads CASRGVTVYEQYF. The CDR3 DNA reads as TGTGCCAGCAGGGGGGTTACCGTTTACGAGCAGTACTTC.

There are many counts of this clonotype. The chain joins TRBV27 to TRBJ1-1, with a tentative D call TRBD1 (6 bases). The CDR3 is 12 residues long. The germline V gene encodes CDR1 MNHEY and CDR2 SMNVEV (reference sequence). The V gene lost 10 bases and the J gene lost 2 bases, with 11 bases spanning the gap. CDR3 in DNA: TGTGCCACAGGACAGCGCAACACTGAAGCTTTCTTT. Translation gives CATGQRNTEAFF.

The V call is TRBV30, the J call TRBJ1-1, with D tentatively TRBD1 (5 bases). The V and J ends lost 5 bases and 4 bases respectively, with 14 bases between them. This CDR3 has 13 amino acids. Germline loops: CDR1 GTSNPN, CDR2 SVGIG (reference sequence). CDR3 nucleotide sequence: TGTGCCTGGCCGGACGAAAGGGGCACTGAAGCTTTCTTT. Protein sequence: CAWPDERGTEAFF.

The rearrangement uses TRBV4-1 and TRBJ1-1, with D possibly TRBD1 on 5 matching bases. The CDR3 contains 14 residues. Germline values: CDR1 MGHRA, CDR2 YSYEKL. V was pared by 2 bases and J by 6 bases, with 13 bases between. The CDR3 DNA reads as TGCGCCAGCAGCCAACCCAGGGAGGGGCCTGAAGCTTTCTTT. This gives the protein CASSQPREGPEAFF.

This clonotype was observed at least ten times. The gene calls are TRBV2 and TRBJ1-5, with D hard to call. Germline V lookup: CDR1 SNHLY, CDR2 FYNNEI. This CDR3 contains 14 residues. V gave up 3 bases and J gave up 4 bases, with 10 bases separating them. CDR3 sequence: CASSERDPNQPQHF. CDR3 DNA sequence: TGTGCCAGCAGTGAGAGGGATCCGAATCAGCCCCAGCATTTT.

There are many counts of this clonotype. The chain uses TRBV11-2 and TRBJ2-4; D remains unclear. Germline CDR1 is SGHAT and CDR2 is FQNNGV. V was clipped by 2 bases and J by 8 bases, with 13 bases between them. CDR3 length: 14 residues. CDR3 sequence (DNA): TGTGCCAGCAGCTTATTAAGTCACGCGGACATTCAGTACTTC. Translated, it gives CASSLLSHADIQYF.

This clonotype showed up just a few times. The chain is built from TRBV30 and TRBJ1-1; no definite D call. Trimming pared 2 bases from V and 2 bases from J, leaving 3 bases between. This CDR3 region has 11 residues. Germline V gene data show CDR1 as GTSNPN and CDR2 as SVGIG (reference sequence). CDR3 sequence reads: CAWSKNTEAFF. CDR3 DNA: TGTGCCTGGAGTAAAAACACTGAAGCTTTCTTT.

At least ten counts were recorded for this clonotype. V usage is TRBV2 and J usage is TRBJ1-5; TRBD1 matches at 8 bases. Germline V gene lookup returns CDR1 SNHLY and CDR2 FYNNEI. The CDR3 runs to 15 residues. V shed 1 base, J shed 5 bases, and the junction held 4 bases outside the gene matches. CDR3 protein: CASSEGTGRDQPQHF. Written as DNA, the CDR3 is TGTGCCAGCAGTGAAGGGACAGGGAGGGATCAGCCCCAGCATTTT.

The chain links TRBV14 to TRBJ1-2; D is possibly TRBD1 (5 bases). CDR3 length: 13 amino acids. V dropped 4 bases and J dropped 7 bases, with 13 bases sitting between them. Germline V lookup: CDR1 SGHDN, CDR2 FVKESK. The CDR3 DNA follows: TGTGCCAGCAGCCGGGACCTAGCGGGTGGCTACACCTTC. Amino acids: CASSRDLAGGYTF. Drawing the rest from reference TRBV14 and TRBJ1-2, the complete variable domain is EAGVTQFPSHSVIEKGQTVTLRCDPISGHDNLYWYRRVMGKEIKFLLHFVKESKQDESGMPNNRFLAERTGGTYSTLKVQPAELEDSGVYFCASSRDLAGGYTFGSGTRLTVV.

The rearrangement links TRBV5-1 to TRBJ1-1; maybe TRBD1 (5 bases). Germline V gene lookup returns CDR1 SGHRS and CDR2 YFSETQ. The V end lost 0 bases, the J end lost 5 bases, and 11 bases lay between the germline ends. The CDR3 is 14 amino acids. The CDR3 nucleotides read TGCGCCAGCAGCTTGGAGGGTAAGGGGACTGAAGCTTTCTTT. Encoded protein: CASSLEGKGTEAFF.